The sequence of this TCR beta chain was determined in a study of identifying expanded T cells in peripheral blood. Study-level results: Differentially abundant clones: 0.95 to 1.5 between replicates, 15 to 17 at around 15 days, over 18 at four.

The CDR3 covers 14 residues. Unmatched junction bases numbered 5, after V lost 2 bases and J lost 5 bases. The germline CDR1 and CDR2 sequences are MNHEY and SVGAGI. Regarding this clone: What it binds is unknown.

Data came from immunoSEQ multiplex PCR; TCRdb stores just in-frame clones and leaves some out. The sample lists over 90,000 clones, 88% seen once, with under 6.5% in the top ten. The sample comprised blood. The chain has TRBV6-5 and TRBJ2-5, with TRBD1 matching 7 bases. This receptor was taken from a person aged 18 to 75 in good health. The CDR3 nucleotides read TGTGCCAGCAGTTACGGTAGGGGGCTGGAGACCCAGTACTTC. Its protein product is CASSYGRGLETQYF.